One sample yielded the 32 T cell receptor beta chains listed below, sequenced in a study of CD8+CD57+ T cells in acquired aplastic anemia. Genomic DNA, the template, was used for profiling of the TCR beta VDJ and CDR3. TCRdb independently ran MiXCR on the reads; one entry per CDR3 protein. This sample has some 280,000 distinct CDR3 sequences; roughly half occur once, and the top ten carry 8%. Material for sequencing was sorted CD4+, CD8+, or CD8+CD57+ T cells (not recorded which) from PBMCs. Receptors originate from a human donor with severe aplastic anemia or a healthy control (not recorded which).

Concerning this clonotype itself: The conserved closing phenylalanine or tryptophan is absent in this CDR3, likely reflecting a read error. The gene calls are TRBV20-1 and TRBJ2-7; 9 nucleotides match TRBD2. The V and J ends lost 2 bases and 3 bases, in that order; junction bases with no gene match: 11. Per the germline V gene, CDR1 is DFQATT and CDR2 is SNEGSKA (reference sequence). The CDR3 runs 16 residues. The CDR3 sequence: CSARPAGGSGSYEQYL. For the CDR3, the DNA is TGCAGTGCTAGACCCGCAGGAGGTAGCGGGAGCTACGAGCAGTACCTC.

The chain combines TRBV10-3 with TRBJ1-2, with D tentatively TRBD1 (6 bases). Germline CDR1 is ENHRY and CDR2 is SYGVKD. V dropped 0 bases and J dropped 5 bases, with 16 bases sitting between them. CDR3 length: 16 amino acids. The CDR3 nucleotides are TGTGCCATCAGTGAGTCCGGGACAATCTCTGGGTATGGCTACACCTTC. Protein product: CAISESGTISGYGYTF.

V and J are TRBV10-3 and TRBJ2-7; 8 positions agree with TRBD2. Per germline, CDR1 ENHRY and CDR2 SYGVKD. The CDR3 is 13 residues long. The V gene end was trimmed by 10 bases and the J gene end by 4 bases; junction bases not matched to a gene: 9. CDR3 residues: CATTERETYEQYF. CDR3 sequence (DNA): TGTGCCACCACTGAGCGGGAGACTTACGAGCAGTACTTC.

The chain uses TRBV7-4 and TRBJ2-7; 11 nucleotides line up with TRBD1. The end of the DNA is better explained by TRBJ2-5, so the J call may be wrong. Germline V CDR1 and CDR2: SGHVT, SQSDAQ. The CDR3 is 17 amino acids. DNA for the CDR3: TGTGCCAGCAGCTTAGCGCTTCTGGGACAGGGGGTGGAGACCCAGTACTTC. Protein: CASSLALLGQGVETQYF.

The chain carries TRBV9 and TRBJ1-1; D might be TRBD1 (6 bases). The germline gives CDR1 SGDLS, CDR2 YYNGEE. The CDR3 contains 14 residues. The V end lost 4 bases, the J end lost 5 bases, and 15 bases lay between the germline ends. CDR3 region: CASSSTFQGTEAFF. In nucleotides, the CDR3 is TGTGCCAGCAGCTCGACCTTCCAGGGGACTGAAGCTTTCTTT.

The CDR3 DNA reads TGCAGTGCTGTCCGGACGGGGGGCCGAGAGACCCAGTACTTC. Its protein is CSAVRTGGRETQYF. The chain uses TRBV20-1 and TRBJ2-7; TRBD2 might be the D (7 bases). The DNA end favors TRBJ2-5, so the J call may be wrong. From germline, CDR1 is DFQATT and CDR2 SNEGSKA (reference sequence). This CDR3 contains 14 residues.

This chain links TRBV2 with TRBJ1-1, with D tentatively TRBD1 (5 bases). The CDR3 is 14 residues long. Per the germline V gene, CDR1 is SNHLY and CDR2 is FYNNEI. Trimming took 8 bases from V and 0 from J, leaving 13 bases between them. CDR3 coding DNA: TGTGCCAGCTCCCCCCCAGGGCTGAACACTGAAGCTTTCTTT. It yields the protein CASSPPGLNTEAFF.

The gene calls are TRBV20-1 and TRBJ2-5; the D call may be TRBD1 or TRBD2 (5 bases each). V was cut by 3 bases and J by 1 base, with 12 bases left in between. The CDR3 has 14 residues. Germline-derived CDR1 and CDR2 are DFQATT and SNEGSKA (reference sequence). CDR3 DNA sequence: TGCAGTGCTAGCGGGAAGGGGTTCCAAGAGACCCAGTACTTC. This gives the protein CSASGKGFQETQYF.

Turning to this clonotype: A read error may produce the germline difference seen at one junction end. The chain couples TRBV19 to TRBJ2-7; a possible D gene is TRBD1 (6 bases). CDR1 is LNHDA, CDR2 SQIVND, per germline (reference sequence). The CDR3 is 14 amino acids. CDR3 nucleotide sequence: TGTGCCAGTAGTCGGTTCCAGGGGAACTACGAGCAGTGCTTC. It yields the protein CASSRFQGNYEQCF.

To note about this clonotype: No conserved phenylalanine or tryptophan is present at the end of the CDR3, so a read error is the likely explanation. This chain uses TRBV10-3 with TRBJ2-7; D perhaps matches TRBD1 (6 bases). The V end lost 10 bases, the J end lost 2 bases, and 15 bases lay between the germline ends. CDR3 length equals 13 residues. Looked up from germline, CDR1 is ENHRY and CDR2 is SYGVKD. The CDR3 nucleotides read TGTGCCAGCAGCCGGTGGGGGCCCTACGAGCAGTACCTC. Translated: CASSRWGPYEQYL.

The V and J genes are TRBV7-2 and TRBJ2-7, with 9 bases matching TRBD2. J lost 1 base, V lost 2 bases, and 6 bases had no gene match. The germline V gene has CDR1 SGHTA and CDR2 FQGNSA. The CDR3 spans 16 residues. The CDR3 region has the DNA TGTGCCAGCAGCTTAACTCGGGCGGGAGGGTCCTACGAGCAGTACTTC. This sequence encodes CASSLTRAGGSYEQYF.

This chain uses TRBV9 with TRBJ1-5; 7 bases are a match to TRBD1. CDR1 is SGDLS and CDR2 is YYNGEE in the germline V gene. This CDR3 contains 15 residues. The J segment lost 3 bases and the V segment lost 4 bases, leaving 7 bases of the junction unmatched. The CDR3 sequence: CASSRTTGSNQPQHF. CDR3 in DNA: TGTGCCAGCAGCCGAACGACAGGGTCCAATCAGCCCCAGCATTTT.

This clonotype was observed a handful of times. The chain recombines TRBV24-1 with TRBJ2-2, with D perhaps TRBD1 (5 bases). Germline V gives CDR1 KGHDR, CDR2 SFDVKD. V gave up 3 bases and J gave up 13 bases, with 8 bases separating them. This CDR3 comprises 11 residues. The CDR3: CATSDRTGLFF. The CDR3, as DNA: TGTGCCACCAGTGATCGTACAGGGCTGTTTTTT.

The chain links TRBV7-9 to TRBJ1-2; 11 bases match TRBD1. The J segment lost 8 bases and the V segment lost 5 bases, leaving 10 bases of the junction unmatched. The CDR3 has 15 amino acids. The germline gives CDR1 SEHNR, CDR2 FQNEAQ (reference sequence). CDR3 DNA sequence: TGTGCCAGCAGCCCTGGGACAGGGGGTGAGCGAGGCTACACCTTC. This sequence encodes CASSPGTGGERGYTF.

As for this clonotype: A read error may explain this, as a much larger clone is one base away. The V and J genes are TRBV19 and TRBJ2-5; 7 bases align to TRBD1. Germline V CDR1 and CDR2: LNHDA, SQIVND (reference sequence). Trimming took 5 bases from V and 5 from J; bases not matched to a gene: 11. The CDR3 length is 15 residues. The CDR3 spells CASSLRAGGKETQYF. CDR3 nucleotides: TGTGCCAGTAGTCTCCGGGCAGGGGGAAAGGAGACCCAGTACTTC.

The V call is TRBV7-8, the J call TRBJ1-2; maybe TRBD1 (5 bases). V gave up 5 bases and J gave up 7 bases, with 17 bases separating them. Germline V CDR1 and CDR2: SGHVS, FQNEAQ. CDR3 length: 14 amino acids. CDR3 amino acids: CASSPKRGRGGYTF. CDR3 in DNA: TGTGCCAGCAGCCCCAAAAGGGGAAGGGGTGGCTACACCTTC.

This clonotype was seen only once. V and J are TRBV24-1 and TRBJ1-2, with unresolved D. Germline CDR1 and CDR2: KGHDR and SFDVKD. Trimming pared 2 bases from V and 8 bases from J, leaving 14 bases between. The CDR3 runs to 14 residues. In nucleotides, the CDR3 is TGTGCCACCAGTGATTCCACATCGGCGGGAGGCTACACCTTC. Translated: CATSDSTSAGGYTF.

This clonotype occurred many times. This chain joins TRBV9 and TRBJ2-2; D remains unclear. Germline CDR1 is SGDLS and CDR2 is YYNGEE. Trimming shortened V by 0 bases and J by 4 bases, and 13 bases separated the two germline ends. The CDR3 spans 16 residues. The CDR3 protein is CASSVEAVLSTGELFF. The CDR3 region has the DNA TGTGCCAGCAGCGTAGAGGCAGTACTGAGCACCGGGGAGCTGTTTTTT.

The chain uses TRBV5-1 and TRBJ2-5; perhaps TRBD1 as D (5 bases). The CDR3 is 16 residues long. The V end lost 4 bases, the J end lost 5 bases, and 21 bases lay between the germline ends. Per the germline V gene, CDR1 is SGHRS and CDR2 is YFSETQ. This chain's CDR3 is CASSPRTLQGSETQYF. CDR3 sequence (DNA): TGCGCCAGCAGCCCCCGGACGCTGCAGGGTAGCGAGACCCAGTACTTC. The full variable domain, with the rest looked up from reference TRBV5-1 and TRBJ2-5, is KAGVTQTPRYLIKTRGQQVTLSCSPISGHRSVSWYQQTPGQGLQFLFEYFSETQRNKGNFPGRFSGRQFSNSRSEMNVSTLELGDSALYLCASSPRTLQGSETQYFGPGTRLLVL.

This clonotype was counted ten times or more. The CDR3 loop reads CASRNTGTGNTEAFF. In nucleotides, the CDR3 is TGCGCCAGCAGAAACACAGGGACGGGGAACACTGAAGCTTTCTTT. V is TRBV5-1 and J is TRBJ1-1; a weak D match, TRBD1 (6 bases). Germline CDR1 reads SGHRS; CDR2 reads YFSETQ. The CDR3 runs to 15 residues. Trimming left V 5 bases short and J 1 base short, with 15 bases between.

This clonotype showed up many times. The rearrangement uses TRBV12-3 or TRBV12-4 and TRBJ1-4; TRBD1 agrees at 9 bases. The ends lost 5 bases at V and 0 bases at J; junction bases unmatched: 4. The CDR3 has 16 residues. CDR3 loop: CASSPTGGATNEKLFF. The CDR3 DNA reads as TGTGCCAGCAGTCCGACAGGGGGAGCAACTAATGAAAAACTGTTTTTT.

The chain couples TRBV7-9 to TRBJ2-1; D perhaps matches TRBD1 (5 bases). V lost 10 bases to trimming and J lost 3 bases, with 13 bases between them. The length of the CDR3 is 13 residues. Germline-derived CDR1 and CDR2 are SEHNR and FQNEAQ (reference sequence). CDR3 sequence (DNA): TGTGCCACCGGCAGGGCAGTCTACAATGAGCAGTTCTTC. Translation: CATGRAVYNEQFF.

This clonotype was seen only a few times. A much larger clonotype is one base distant, so this may be a read error. CDR3 loop: CAWSFVGFGGSPLHF. The CDR3 bases are TGTGCCTGGAGCTTTGTCGGGTTCGGTGGTTCACCCCTCCACTTT. The chain uses TRBV30 and TRBJ1-6, with D unclear. The germline V gene encodes CDR1 GTSNPN and CDR2 SVGIG (reference sequence). V was cut by 3 bases and J by 9 bases, with 18 bases left in between. The CDR3 length is 15 residues.

The rearrangement uses TRBV18 and TRBJ1-1, with D uncertain. This CDR3 has 16 residues. Germline-derived CDR1 and CDR2 are KGHSH and LQKENI. Trimming pared 0 bases from V and 4 bases from J, leaving 15 bases between. DNA of the CDR3: TGTGCCAGCTCACCACCCGGTGCGGAGGAGGGCACTGAAGCTTTCTTT. It yields the protein CASSPPGAEEGTEAFF.

This clonotype appeared many times. The gene calls are TRBV5-1 and TRBJ1-1; the D is unclear. V was clipped by 0 bases and J by 1 base, with 10 bases between them. CDR3 length: 15 residues. CDR1 and CDR2 from the germline V gene are SGHRS and YFSETQ. CDR3 coding DNA: TGCGCCAGCAGCTTGGAAGGGCGGAGGAACACTGAAGCTTTCTTT. Residues: CASSLEGRRNTEAFF.

V and J are TRBV19 and TRBJ1-5, with 7 bases identical to TRBD1. J gave up 7 bases and V 5 bases, and 11 bases lay outside the gene matches. Germline CDR1 is LNHDA and CDR2 is SQIVND (reference sequence). The CDR3 has 15 amino acids. CDR3 nucleotides: TGTGCCAGTAGTGATCAGGGGGGGGGCAGACAGCCCCAGCATTTT. Its translation is CASSDQGGGRQPQHF. Drawing the rest from reference TRBV19 and TRBJ1-5, the complete variable domain is DGGITQSPKYLFRKEGQNVTLSCEQNLNHDAMYWYRQDPGQGLRLIYYSQIVNDFQKGDIAEGYSVSREKKESFPLTVTSAQKNPTAFYLCASSDQGGGRQPQHFGDGTRLSIL.

CDR3 amino acids: CASSVAGTANEKLFF. CDR3 bases: TGTGCCAGCAGCGTAGCCGGGACAGCTAATGAAAAACTGTTTTTT. The gene calls are TRBV9 and TRBJ1-4; 7 bases align to TRBD1. The V gene end was trimmed by 0 bases and the J gene end by 3 bases; junction bases not matched to a gene: 2. CDR1 is SGDLS, CDR2 YYNGEE, per germline. This CDR3 contains 15 residues. The variable domain in full, completed from reference TRBV9 and TRBJ1-4, reads DSGVTQTPKHLITATGQRVTLRCSPRSGDLSVYWYQQSLDQGLQFLIQYYNGEERAKGNILERFSAQQFPDLHSELNLSSLELGDSALYFCASSVAGTANEKLFFGSGTQLSVL.

This chain's CDR3 is CASIGRTSTDTQYF. The CDR3, as DNA: TGTGCCAGCATCGGGAGAACGAGCACAGATACGCAGTATTTT. The chain joins TRBV2 to TRBJ2-3; D is perhaps TRBD2 (6 bases). Germline lookup yields CDR1 SNHLY and CDR2 FYNNEI. V was pared by 7 bases and J by 0 bases, with 11 bases between. This CDR3 region has 14 residues.

The table lists this clonotype with many counts. The gene calls are TRBV15 and TRBJ1-2; D ambiguous. CDR1 and CDR2 from the germline V gene are LNHNV and YYDKDF (reference sequence). CDR3 size: 14 residues. Deletions cut 0 bases from V and 6 bases from J, with 11 bases between. This CDR3 reads CATSRDPGVDGYTF. CDR3 nucleotide sequence: TGTGCCACCAGCAGAGATCCAGGCGTGGATGGCTACACCTTC.

The chain couples TRBV19 to TRBJ1-5; D gene ambiguous. The CDR3 length is 15 residues. Germline V CDR1 and CDR2: LNHDA, SQIVND (reference sequence). V lost 3 bases, J lost 0 bases, and 9 bases lay in between. The CDR3: CASSIGRNSNQPQHF. The CDR3 bases are TGTGCCAGTAGTATTGGGCGGAATAGCAATCAGCCCCAGCATTTT. The complete variable domain, with remaining parts taken from reference TRBV19 and TRBJ1-5, reads DGGITQSPKYLFRKEGQNVTLSCEQNLNHDAMYWYRQDPGQGLRLIYYSQIVNDFQKGDIAEGYSVSREKKESFPLTVTSAQKNPTAFYLCASSIGRNSNQPQHFGDGTRLSIL.

This rearrangement joins TRBV5-1 to TRBJ2-7; the match to TRBD1 covers 8 bases. Per germline, CDR1 SGHRS and CDR2 YFSETQ. With 4 bases clipped from V and 4 bases from J, the junction kept 7 bases outside the gene matches. There are 14 residues in the CDR3. CDR3 nucleotides: TGCGCCAGCAGCCCTAGACAGGGGTTTTACGAGCAGTACTTC. Translated, it gives CASSPRQGFYEQYF.

Ten or more counts support this clonotype. The rearrangement uses TRBV19 and TRBJ1-6; D ambiguous. CDR3 length equals 13 residues. The V end lost 0 bases, the J end lost 10 bases, and 7 bases lay between the germline ends. Germline V CDR1 and CDR2: LNHDA, SQIVND (reference sequence). The CDR3 coding sequence is TGTGCCAGTAGTATAGAGAGGGAATCACCCCTCCACTTT. This translates into CASSIERESPLHF.